This T cell receptor (beta chain) stems from a study of T cell responses to AZD1222 COVID-19 vaccine. Generated by immunoSEQ multiplex PCR, the TCRdb table keeps only in-frame clones and is missing some. This table has some 150,000 clones, roughly 90% appearing once. Germline CDR1 reads SGHAT; CDR2 reads FQNNGV. This CDR3 is built from 16 residues. Trimming cost V 1 base and J 0 bases, with 12 bases left between them. Study results and caveats: A mostly white British donor set with more females was recruited, and clonal diversity was possibly underestimated. Sampled repertoires all dated from after the peak T cell response. AZD1222 recipients seropositive at baseline numbered only six or seven.

As to this clone: The antigen is undetermined.

The sequence derives from an adult who received the AZD1222 COVID-19 vaccine. This material consisted of peripheral blood, taken 28 days after the second AZD1222 dose. This sequence joins TRBV11-2 and TRBJ1-2, with D perhaps matching TRBD1 (6 bases). The CDR3 nucleotides read TGTGCCAGCAGCTTAGTTGGGGGCACAGCTAACTATGGCTACACCTTC. This encodes CASSLVGGTANYGYTF. Drawing the rest from reference TRBV11-2 and TRBJ1-2, the complete variable domain is EAGVAQSPRYKIIEKRQSVAFWCNPISGHATLYWYQQILGQGPKLLIQFQNNGVVDDSQLPKDRFSAERLKGVDSTLKIQPAKLEDSAVYLCASSLVGGTANYGYTFGSGTRLTVV.